This T cell receptor beta chain was sequenced during a study of CD8+CD57+ T cells in acquired aplastic anemia. Study as a whole: CD4+ and CD8+ cells, once sorted, gave DNA averaging around 3.4 ug. Study-level findings and limits: Patients and controls had in common 25 to 35 CD8+ CDR3 sequences.

Both TCR beta VDJ combination and CDR3 sequence profiling were carried out. Genomic DNA was the template for this profiling. TCRdb re-derived calls from the reads in MiXCR, one entry per CDR3 protein. The table has a few hundred thousand distinct CDR3 sequences, 45% to 65% seen once. This CDR3 has 14 amino acids. Germline lookup yields CDR1 SNHLY and CDR2 FYNNEI. The V end lost 8 bases, the J end lost 6 bases, and 17 bases lay between the germline ends. Individuals selected for sequencing had exhibited CD8+CD57+ cell expansion on flow cytometry. Patients uniformly had severe acquired aplastic anemia. The blood sampling took place in patients who had so far received no therapy. On this clonotype: The antigen is undetermined.

Sequenced sample: sorted CD4+, CD8+, or CD8+CD57+ T cells (not recorded which) from PBMCs. The rearrangement joins TRBV2 to TRBJ2-1; D is perhaps TRBD1 or TRBD2 (7 bases each). This clonotype was obtained from a human donor with aplastic anemia. CDR3 loop: CASLDQGGSNEQFF. The CDR3 coding sequence is TGTGCCAGCCTCGACCAGGGGGGGAGCAATGAGCAGTTCTTC.